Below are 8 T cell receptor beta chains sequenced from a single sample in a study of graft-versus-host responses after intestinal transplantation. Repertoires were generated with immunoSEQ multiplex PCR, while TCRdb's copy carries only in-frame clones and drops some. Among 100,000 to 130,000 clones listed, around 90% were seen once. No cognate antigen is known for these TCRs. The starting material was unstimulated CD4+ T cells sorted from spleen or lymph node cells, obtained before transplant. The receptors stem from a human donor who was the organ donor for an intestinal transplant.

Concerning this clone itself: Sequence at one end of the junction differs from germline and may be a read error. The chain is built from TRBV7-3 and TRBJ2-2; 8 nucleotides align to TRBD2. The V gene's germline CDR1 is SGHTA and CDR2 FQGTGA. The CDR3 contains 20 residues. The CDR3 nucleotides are TGTGCCAGCAGCTTAACCCGGGGGGGCCGAGCCGATGTGAACGCCGGGGAGCTGTTTTTT. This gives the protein CASSLTRGGRADVNAGELFF.

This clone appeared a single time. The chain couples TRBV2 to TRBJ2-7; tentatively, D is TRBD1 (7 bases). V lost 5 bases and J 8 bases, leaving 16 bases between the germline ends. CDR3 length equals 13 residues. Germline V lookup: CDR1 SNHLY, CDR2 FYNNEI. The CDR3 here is CASSRQGAGQQYF. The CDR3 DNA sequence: TGTGCCAGCAGTAGACAGGGAGCGGGCCAGCAGTACTTC.

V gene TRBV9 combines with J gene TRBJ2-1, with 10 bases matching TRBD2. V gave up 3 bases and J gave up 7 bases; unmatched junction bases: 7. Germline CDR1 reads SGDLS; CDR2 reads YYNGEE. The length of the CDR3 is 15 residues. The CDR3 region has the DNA TGTGCCAGCAGCGCGGGACTAGCGAGAGTTAATGAGCAGTTCTTC. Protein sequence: CASSAGLARVNEQFF. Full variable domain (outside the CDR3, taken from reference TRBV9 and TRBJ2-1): DSGVTQTPKHLITATGQRVTLRCSPRSGDLSVYWYQQSLDQGLQFLIQYYNGEERAKGNILERFSAQQFPDLHSELNLSSLELGDSALYFCASSAGLARVNEQFFGPGTRLTVL.

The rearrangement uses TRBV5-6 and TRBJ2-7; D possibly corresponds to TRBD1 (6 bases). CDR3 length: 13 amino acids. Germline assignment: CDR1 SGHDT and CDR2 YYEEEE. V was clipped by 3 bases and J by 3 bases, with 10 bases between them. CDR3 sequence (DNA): TGTGCCAGCAGCTCAGGGGTCGGCTACGAGCAGTACTTC. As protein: CASSSGVGYEQYF.

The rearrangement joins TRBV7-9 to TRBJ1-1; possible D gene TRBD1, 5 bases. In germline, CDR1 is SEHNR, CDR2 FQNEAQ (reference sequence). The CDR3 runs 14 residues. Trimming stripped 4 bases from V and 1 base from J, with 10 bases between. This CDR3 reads CASSSGRGNTEAFF. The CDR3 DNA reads TGTGCCAGCAGCTCCGGGAGGGGGAACACTGAAGCTTTCTTT.

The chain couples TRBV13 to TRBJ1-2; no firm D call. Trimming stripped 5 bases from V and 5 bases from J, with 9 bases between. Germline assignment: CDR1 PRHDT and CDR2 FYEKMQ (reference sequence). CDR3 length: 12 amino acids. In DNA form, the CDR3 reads TGTGCCAGCAGCCCTCGTTGGTATGGCTACACCTTC. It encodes CASSPRWYGYTF.

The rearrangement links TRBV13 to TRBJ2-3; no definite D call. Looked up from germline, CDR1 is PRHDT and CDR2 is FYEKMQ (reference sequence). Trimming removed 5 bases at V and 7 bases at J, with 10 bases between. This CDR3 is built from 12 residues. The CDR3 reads CASSPYSNTQYF. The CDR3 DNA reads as TGTGCCAGCAGCCCGTATTCAAATACGCAGTATTTT.

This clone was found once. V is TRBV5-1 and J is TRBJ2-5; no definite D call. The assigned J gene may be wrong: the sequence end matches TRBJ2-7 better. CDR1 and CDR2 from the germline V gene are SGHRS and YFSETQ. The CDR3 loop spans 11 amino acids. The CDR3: CASSHPGEQYF. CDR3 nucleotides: TGCGCCAGCAGCCATCCTGGCGAGCAGTACTTC.